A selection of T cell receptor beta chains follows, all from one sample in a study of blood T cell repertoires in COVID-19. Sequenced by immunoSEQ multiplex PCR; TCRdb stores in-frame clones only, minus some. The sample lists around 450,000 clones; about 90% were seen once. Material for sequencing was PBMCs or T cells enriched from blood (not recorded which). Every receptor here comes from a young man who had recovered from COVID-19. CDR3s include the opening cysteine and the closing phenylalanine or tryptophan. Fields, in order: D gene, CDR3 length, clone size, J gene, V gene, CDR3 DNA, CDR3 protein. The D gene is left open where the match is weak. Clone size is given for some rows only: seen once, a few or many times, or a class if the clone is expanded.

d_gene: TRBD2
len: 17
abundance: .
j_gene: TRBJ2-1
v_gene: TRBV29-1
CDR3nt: TGCAGCGTTGATGGCGTTAGCGGGAGCAGGTTCTTAAATGAGCAGTTCTTC
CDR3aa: CSVDGVSGSRFLNEQFF

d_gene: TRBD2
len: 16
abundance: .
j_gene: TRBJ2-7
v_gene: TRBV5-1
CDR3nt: TGCGCCAGCAGCCTGGGGTCTAGCGGGAACTCCTACGAGCAGTACTTC
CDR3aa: CASSLGSSGNSYEQYF

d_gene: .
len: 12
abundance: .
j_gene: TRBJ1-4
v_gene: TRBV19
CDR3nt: TGTGCCAGTAGTATCCTAGGTGAAAAACTGTTTTTT
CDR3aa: CASSILGEKLFF

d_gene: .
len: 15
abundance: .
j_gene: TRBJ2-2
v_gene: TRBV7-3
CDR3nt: TGTGCCAGCAGCTTAATGGGCGGGTACACCGGGGAGCTGTTTTTT
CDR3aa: CASSLMGGYTGELFF

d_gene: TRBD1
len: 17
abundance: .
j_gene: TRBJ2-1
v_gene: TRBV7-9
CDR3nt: TGTGCCAGCAGCGCTACCGGGACAGGGCGTTCCTACAATGAGCAGTTCTTC
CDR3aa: CASSATGTGRSYNEQFF

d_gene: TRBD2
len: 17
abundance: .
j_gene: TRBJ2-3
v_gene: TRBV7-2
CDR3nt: TGTGCCAGCAGCTCATGGATCTCTAGCGGGAGCACAGATACGCAGTATTTT
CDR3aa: CASSSWISSGSTDTQYF

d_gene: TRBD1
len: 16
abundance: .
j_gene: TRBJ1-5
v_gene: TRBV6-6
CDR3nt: TGTGCCAGCAGTACAGATACCAGGGGGATCCATCAGCCCCAGCATTTT
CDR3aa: CASSTDTRGIHQPQHF

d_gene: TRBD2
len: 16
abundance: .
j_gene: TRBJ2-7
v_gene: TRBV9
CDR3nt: TGTGCCAGCAGCGTAAATCCTAGCGGGAGAGCGTACGAGCAGTACTTC
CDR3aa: CASSVNPSGRAYEQYF

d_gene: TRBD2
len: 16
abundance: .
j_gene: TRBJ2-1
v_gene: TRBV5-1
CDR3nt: TGCGCCAGCAGCTTGGGTCCAGCGGGAGTCGGGAATGAGCAGTTCTTC
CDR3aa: CASSLGPAGVGNEQFF

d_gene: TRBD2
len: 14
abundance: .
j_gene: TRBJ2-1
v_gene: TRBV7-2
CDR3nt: TGTGCCAGCAGAATAGCGGGAGTACTAAATGAGCAGTTCTTC
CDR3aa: CASRIAGVLNEQFF

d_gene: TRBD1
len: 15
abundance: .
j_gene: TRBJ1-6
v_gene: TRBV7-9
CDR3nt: TGTGCCAGCAGCCCGAGGACAGGAAAAAATTCACCCCTCCACTTT
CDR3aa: CASSPRTGKNSPLHF

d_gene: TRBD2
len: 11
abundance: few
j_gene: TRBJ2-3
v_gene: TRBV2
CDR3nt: TGTGCCAGCGGGGGGGAAGCTACGCAGTATTTT
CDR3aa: CASGGEATQYF

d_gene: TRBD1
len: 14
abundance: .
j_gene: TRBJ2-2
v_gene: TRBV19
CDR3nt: TGTGCCAGTAGTGGACAGGGACGGACCGGGGAGCTGTTTTTT
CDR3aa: CASSGQGRTGELFF

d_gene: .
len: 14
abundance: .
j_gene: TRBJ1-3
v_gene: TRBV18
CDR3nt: TGTGCCAGCTCACCGTGGAGCTCTGGAAACACCATATATTTT
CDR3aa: CASSPWSSGNTIYF

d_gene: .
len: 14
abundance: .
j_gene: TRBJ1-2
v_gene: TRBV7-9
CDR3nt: TGTGCCAGCAGCCGGGCGTTGGGAGAGGATGGCTACACCTTC
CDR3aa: CASSRALGEDGYTF

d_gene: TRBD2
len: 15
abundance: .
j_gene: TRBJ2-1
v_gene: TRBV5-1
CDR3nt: TGCGCCAGCAGCTTGGGACTAGCGGGGACCAATGAGCAGTTCTTC
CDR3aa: CASSLGLAGTNEQFF

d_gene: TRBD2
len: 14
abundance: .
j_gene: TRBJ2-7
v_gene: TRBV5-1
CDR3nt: TGCGCCAGCAGCTTCAGCGGGGGCTCCTACGAGCAGTACTTC
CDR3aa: CASSFSGGSYEQYF

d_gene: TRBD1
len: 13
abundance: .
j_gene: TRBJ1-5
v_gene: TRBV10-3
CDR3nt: TGTGCCATCAGTGGACAGGGGGATCAGCCCCAGCATTTT
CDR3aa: CAISGQGDQPQHF

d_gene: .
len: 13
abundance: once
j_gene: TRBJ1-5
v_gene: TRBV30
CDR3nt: TGTGCCTGGAGTGTACAAAGCAATCAGCCCCAGCATTTT
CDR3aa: CAWSVQSNQPQHF

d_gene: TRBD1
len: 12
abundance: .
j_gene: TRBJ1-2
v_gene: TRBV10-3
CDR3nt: TGTGCCACCAAACAGGGGAACTATGGCTACACCTTC
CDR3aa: CATKQGNYGYTF

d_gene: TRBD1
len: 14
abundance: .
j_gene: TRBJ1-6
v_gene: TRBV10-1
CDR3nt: TGCGCCAGCTCTGGGGGGACAGGGGTCTCACCCCTCCACTTT
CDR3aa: CASSGGTGVSPLHF

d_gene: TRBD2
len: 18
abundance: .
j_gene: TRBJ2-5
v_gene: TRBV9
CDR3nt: TGTGCCAGCAGCGCCACTAGCGGGAGTGGGGGGTGGCAAGAGACCCAGTACTTC
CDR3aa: CASSATSGSGGWQETQYF

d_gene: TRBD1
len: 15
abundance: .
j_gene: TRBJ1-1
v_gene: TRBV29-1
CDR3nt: TGCAGCGTTGACCCAGACAGGGTTAAATACACTGAAGCTTTCTTT
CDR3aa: CSVDPDRVKYTEAFF

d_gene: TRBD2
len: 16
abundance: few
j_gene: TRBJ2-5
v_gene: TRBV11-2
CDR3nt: TGTGCCAGCAGCTCCGGAAGGGAGGTAGCGGGAGGTTCCCAGTACTTC
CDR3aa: CASSSGREVAGGSQYF

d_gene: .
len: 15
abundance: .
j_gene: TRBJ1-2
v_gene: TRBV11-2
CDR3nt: TGTGCCAGCAGCTTAGTTCAAGGACAGAACTATGGCTACACCTTC
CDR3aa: CASSLVQGQNYGYTF

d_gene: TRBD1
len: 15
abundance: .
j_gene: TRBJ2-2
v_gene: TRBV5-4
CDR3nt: TGTGCCAGCAGCAGAACAGGGGTCAACACCGGGGAGCTGTTTTTT
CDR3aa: CASSRTGVNTGELFF

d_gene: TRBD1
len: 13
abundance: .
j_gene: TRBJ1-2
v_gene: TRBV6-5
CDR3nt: TGTGCCAGTCGGACAGGGGAGGACTATGGCTACACCTTC
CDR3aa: CASRTGEDYGYTF

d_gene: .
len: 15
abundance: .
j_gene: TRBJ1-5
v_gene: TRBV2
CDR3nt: TGTGCCAGCTCCCCAGGGTTGGGCGGCTTTTGGCCCCAGCATTTT
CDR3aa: CASSPGLGGFWPQHF

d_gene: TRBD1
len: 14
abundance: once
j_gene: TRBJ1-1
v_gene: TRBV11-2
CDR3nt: TGTGCCAGCAGCTACACAGGGGGTAGCACTGAAGCTTTCTTT
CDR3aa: CASSYTGGSTEAFF

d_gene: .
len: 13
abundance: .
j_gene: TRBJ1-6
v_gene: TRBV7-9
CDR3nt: TGTGCCAGCAGCAAAGAGGGGGACTCACCCCTCCACTTT
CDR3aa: CASSKEGDSPLHF

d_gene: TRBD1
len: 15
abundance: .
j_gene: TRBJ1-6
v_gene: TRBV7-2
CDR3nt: TGTGCCAGCAGCACCTACAGGGGTAACAATTCACCCCTCCACTTT
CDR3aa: CASSTYRGNNSPLHF

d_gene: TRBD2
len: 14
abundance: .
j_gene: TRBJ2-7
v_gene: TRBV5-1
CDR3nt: TGCGCCAGCAGCCCGGTCAGCGGGAGCGGGATCAAGTACTTC
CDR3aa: CASSPVSGSGIKYF

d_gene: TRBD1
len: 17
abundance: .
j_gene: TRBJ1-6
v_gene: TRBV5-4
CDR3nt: TGTGCCAGCAGCTTGGACAGGGGGCCTAGAGTGAATTCACCCCTCCACTTT
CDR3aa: CASSLDRGPRVNSPLHF